This T cell receptor (beta chain) was captured in a study of blood T cell repertoires in COVID-19. Study-level background: T cells, B-cell-depleted T cells, or PBMCs supplied cDNA or gDNA.

The V segment lost 10 bases and the J segment 0 bases; nucleotides outside the gene matches: 6. The CDR3 contains 15 residues. The germline gives CDR1 SNHLY, CDR2 FYNNEI. Sequencing used immunoSEQ multiplex PCR; TCRdb keeps in-frame clones, though not all of them. Among around 100,000 clones listed, around 80% were seen once. The source of this sequence is a man between 65 and 80 years old with active or convalescent COVID-19. Sequences were obtained from peripheral blood. The V gene is TRBV2, the J gene TRBJ2-3; 11 positions match TRBD2. The CDR3 region is CATSGTSGSTDTQYF. In DNA, the CDR3 is TGTGCCACGTCCGGGACTAGCGGTAGCACAGATACGCAGTATTTT.